These T cell receptor beta chains were read from a single sample in a study of cytomegalovirus exposure and HLA in healthy donors. Here immunoSEQ multiplex PCR was the method, and the copy in TCRdb shows in-frame clones only, minus some. The sample has about 150,000 clones; over 70% are singletons. The source material was PBMCs. Every receptor here comes from a man aged 25 to 40 in good health and CMV-seropositive. Both conserved end residues are part of each CDR3. Each record gives: D gene, J gene, V gene, CDR3 protein. The D gene is left open where the match is weak.

>-|TRBJ2-5|TRBV9
CASSVEKRAGETQYF
>-|TRBJ2-3|TRBV5-1
CASSLAAGAPDTQYF
>TRBD2|TRBJ2-5|TRBV6-5
CASSLLAGGQQYF
>-|TRBJ1-1|TRBV11-3
CASSNSPNTEAFF
>TRBD1|TRBJ2-2|TRBV9
CASSLQGVINTGELFF
>TRBD1|TRBJ2-7|TRBV28
CALQGDRGTGEQYF
>TRBD1|TRBJ2-5|TRBV29-1
CSVTGADETQYF
>-|TRBJ1-1|TRBV19
CASSAGLTMNTEAFF
>TRBD1|TRBJ2-3|TRBV13
CASRRTGSMGTQYF
>-|TRBJ1-3|TRBV6-5
CASSTTSSGNTIYF
>-|TRBJ1-1|TRBV30
CAWNEPTEAFF
>-|TRBJ2-7|TRBV5-1
CASSLGSAGSYEQYF
>TRBD2|TRBJ2-1|TRBV5-1
CASSPQRDDEQFF
>TRBD1|TRBJ2-3|TRBV9
CANSVAGTGITDTQYF
>-|TRBJ2-1|TRBV10-1
CAIPVQTPREYNEQFF
>-|TRBJ2-3|TRBV28
CASSLLPMGGTTDTQYF
>TRBD1|TRBJ2-5|TRBV30
CAWSGQGRETQYF
>-|TRBJ2-7|TRBV10-3
CAIGTSPYEQYF
>-|TRBJ1-5|TRBV30
CAEESPDLPQHF
>-|TRBJ2-5|TRBV12-5
CASGLVIGGAEETQYF
>-|TRBJ1-1|TRBV9
CASSVGAGPEAFF
>-|TRBJ1-1|TRBV6-1
CASSIEQLGNTEAFF
>-|TRBJ2-1|TRBV5-1
CASQGTAYNEQFF
>TRBD1|-|TRBV5-8
CASSLGTGLYEQYF
>TRBD1|TRBJ2-2|TRBV4-3
CASSPGTGNTGELFF
>TRBD1|TRBJ1-5|TRBV27
CASSLYRDRGNQPQHF
>-|TRBJ1-5|TRBV5-6
CASSLIGQPQHF
>TRBD1|TRBJ2-7|TRBV5-4
CASSLSRGHTDEQYF
>-|TRBJ2-2|TRBV11-2
CASRYSANTGELFF
>-|TRBJ1-6|TRBV2
CASTGTPSSPLHF
>TRBD1|TRBJ2-7|TRBV27
CASSFIPTGGYEQYF
>-|TRBJ2-5|TRBV2
CASNLAPRGDQYF
>-|TRBJ2-7|TRBV7-6
CASSAGQYEQYF
>TRBD2|TRBJ2-3|TRBV5-1
CASSSGLAGGYEYF
>-|TRBJ1-2|TRBV28
CASGTLNYGYTF
>-|-|TRBV28
CASRPLQAYEQYF
>-|TRBJ2-7|TRBV30
CAFQGTYEQYF
>-|TRBJ1-4|TRBV5-1
CASSLGGAPNEKLFF
>-|TRBJ1-1|TRBV4-3
CASSPTVPNTEAFF
>TRBD1|TRBJ2-6|TRBV5-1
CASSLRTGEGTGANVLTF
>-|TRBJ1-4|TRBV11-2
CASSFSIGVDEKLFF
>TRBD2|TRBJ2-2|TRBV7-9
CASPAGGTYTGELFF
>TRBD1|TRBJ1-3|TRBV5-1
CASSKDRGGGNTIYF